Below are 21 T cell receptor beta chains sequenced from a single sample in a study of blood T cell repertoires in COVID-19. Data came from immunoSEQ multiplex PCR; TCRdb stores just in-frame clones and leaves some out. The sample comprises about 120,000 clones, 82% of which are singletons, and 3.5% to 5.5% rests with the top ten. Sequenced input: peripheral blood. The origin of the receptors is a woman between 70 and 85 years old with acute or convalescent COVID-19.

This chain joins TRBV13 and TRBJ1-1, with 7 nucleotides matching TRBD1. The CDR3 runs 15 residues. Per the germline V gene, CDR1 is PRHDT and CDR2 is FYEKMQ (reference sequence). The V and J ends lost 4 bases and 0 bases, in that order; junction bases with no gene match: 5. CDR3 amino acids: CASSSWDSMNTEAFF. For the CDR3, the DNA is TGTGCCAGCAGCTCGTGGGACAGCATGAACACTGAAGCTTTCTTT.

The genes are TRBV5-1 and TRBJ2-5; 11 bases agree with TRBD2. CDR1 SGHRS and CDR2 YFSETQ come from the germline V gene. CDR3 length: 17 residues. The J segment lost 2 bases and the V segment lost 0 bases, leaving 6 bases of the junction unmatched. The CDR3 loop is CASSLGQLAGGQETQYF. The CDR3 DNA sequence: TGCGCCAGCAGCTTGGGTCAGTTAGCGGGGGGGCAAGAGACCCAGTACTTC.

The genes are TRBV11-3 and TRBJ1-2; TRBD1 is a possible D gene (5 bases). CDR3 size: 11 residues. V was trimmed by 1 base and J by 8 bases, leaving 5 bases between them. CDR1 is SGHNT and CDR2 is YENEEA in the germline V gene. The CDR3 loop is CASSLGGGYTF. DNA of the CDR3: TGTGCCAGCAGCTTAGGGGGCGGCTACACCTTC. The whole variable domain, filled in from reference TRBV11-3 and TRBJ1-2, reads EAGVVQSPRYKIIEKKQPVAFWCNPISGHNTLYWYLQNLGQGPELLIRYENEEAVDDSQLPKDRFSAERLKGVDSTLKIQPAELGDSAVYLCASSLGGGYTFGSGTRLTVV.

The genes are TRBV3-1 (or the pseudogene TRBV3-2) and TRBJ1-6; D possibly corresponds to TRBD1 (5 bases). V lost 4 bases to trimming and J lost 0 bases, with 13 bases between them. Germline V gene data show CDR1 as LGHDT and CDR2 as YNNKEL (reference sequence). The CDR3 totals 17 residues. CDR3 protein: CASSPGGRSSYNSPLHF. DNA for the CDR3: TGTGCCAGCAGCCCCGGGGGTCGGAGCTCCTATAATTCACCCCTCCACTTT.

The J gene is TRBJ2-5, the V gene TRBV9, with D uncertain. The length of the CDR3 is 12 residues. Germline loops: CDR1 SGDLS, CDR2 YYNGEE. Trimming removed 3 bases from V and 5 bases from J, with 8 bases in between. The CDR3: CASSGSGETQYF. The CDR3 DNA follows: TGTGCCAGCAGCGGGAGTGGGGAGACCCAGTACTTC.

This clone has more than one count but fewer than ten. This rearrangement joins TRBV10-3 to TRBJ1-1; no definite D call. CDR3 length: 15 residues. Germline CDR1 ENHRY, CDR2 SYGVKD. V was shortened by 0 bases and J by 7 bases, with 15 bases between the two germline ends. The CDR3 loop reads CAISESSGLHVEAFF. In DNA, the CDR3 is TGTGCCATCAGTGAGTCCTCGGGTCTGCACGTTGAAGCTTTCTTT.

V is TRBV7-2 and J is TRBJ2-1, with 9 bases lining up with TRBD2. This CDR3 region has 15 residues. V gave up 1 base and J gave up 9 bases; unmatched junction bases: 7. Germline CDR1 reads SGHTA; CDR2 reads FQGNSA. Here the CDR3 DNA reads TGTGCCAGCAGCTTAGATGCGGGGGGGCTAAGTGAGCAGTTCTTC. Translated, it gives CASSLDAGGLSEQFF.

The J gene is TRBJ2-2, the V gene TRBV7-2, with 7 nucleotides matching TRBD1. Germline CDR1 reads SGHTA; CDR2 reads FQGNSA. Germline trimming cut 0 bases from V and 8 bases from J; bases unmatched to any gene: 9. The CDR3 spans 16 residues. For the CDR3, the DNA is TGTGCCAGCAGCTTAGCGTCGACAGGGCAATCTGGGGAGCTGTTTTTT. Translating gives CASSLASTGQSGELFF.

The V call is TRBV12-3 or TRBV12-4, the J call TRBJ2-4; TRBD2 agrees at 7 bases. J was trimmed by 15 bases and V by 0 bases; bases with no gene match: 8. The CDR3 covers 13 residues. Here the CDR3 reads CASSLAGTTPGYF. Written as DNA, the CDR3 is TGTGCCAGCAGTTTAGCGGGGACTACCCCAGGGTACTTC.

The chain joins TRBV15 to TRBJ1-5; D gene ambiguous. The CDR3 extends over 15 amino acids. V dropped 0 bases and J dropped 0 bases, with 6 bases sitting between them. Per the germline V gene, CDR1 is LNHNV and CDR2 is YYDKDF (reference sequence). CDR3 sequence: CATSRDRYSNQPQHF. The DNA for the CDR3 is TGTGCCACCAGCAGAGACAGGTATAGCAATCAGCCCCAGCATTTT.

The CDR3 protein is CASSLGRGHGNTIYF. In DNA, the CDR3 is TGTGCCAGCAGCTTGGGCAGGGGGCACGGAAACACCATATATTTT. The rearrangement links TRBV5-4 to TRBJ1-3, with 8 bases lining up with TRBD1. Germline V lookup: CDR1 SGHNT, CDR2 YYREEE (reference sequence). Germline trimming cut 0 bases from V and 4 bases from J; bases unmatched to any gene: 3. This CDR3 region has 15 residues.

The V and J genes are TRBV7-6 and TRBJ1-1; 8 nucleotides line up with TRBD1. The junction had 15 bases not matched to a gene; V was cut back by 0 bases and J by 6 bases. Germline-derived CDR1 and CDR2 are SGHVS and FNYEAQ. The CDR3 length is 18 residues. The CDR3 loop reads CASSLALGVRGLIAEAFF. The DNA of the CDR3 is TGTGCCAGCAGCTTAGCTTTAGGAGTCAGGGGGCTTATAGCTGAAGCTTTCTTT.

This chain joins TRBV14 and TRBJ2-1; D might be TRBD2 (6 bases). The CDR3 has 15 residues. Germline lookup yields CDR1 SGHDN and CDR2 FVKESK. Trimming cost V 4 bases and J 8 bases, with 18 bases left between them. CDR3 sequence (DNA): TGTGCCAGCAGCCCTTGGGGGGAAATCCCTTATGAGCAGTTCTTC. As protein: CASSPWGEIPYEQFF.

The chain combines TRBV2 with TRBJ1-3, with unresolved D. Germline V gives CDR1 SNHLY, CDR2 FYNNEI. V was pared by 2 bases and J by 5 bases, with 10 bases between. This CDR3 is built from 14 residues. CDR3 DNA: TGTGCCAGCAGTGAAACCCTACTGCGAAACACCATATATTTT. Translated: CASSETLLRNTIYF.

The chain is built from TRBV13 and TRBJ2-7, with 7 bases fitting TRBD1. The germline V gene encodes CDR1 PRHDT and CDR2 FYEKMQ (reference sequence). The V gene end was trimmed by 6 bases and the J gene end by 3 bases; junction bases not matched to a gene: 5. The CDR3 consists of 13 residues. The CDR3 DNA reads as TGTGCCAGCAGTCACAGGGGATACTACGAGCAGTACTTC. Protein product: CASSHRGYYEQYF.

The V and J genes are TRBV19 and TRBJ1-1; 10 bases line up with TRBD1. The CDR3 totals 14 residues. In germline, CDR1 is LNHDA, CDR2 SQIVND (reference sequence). After removal of 11 bases from V and 10 bases from J, the junction contained 16 bases not matched to a gene. The CDR3 sequence: CASTPRTGGSRAFF. CDR3 DNA: TGTGCCTCTACCCCCCGGACAGGGGGTTCGAGAGCTTTCTTT.

The chain uses TRBV11-3 and TRBJ2-7, with D perhaps matching TRBD2 (5 bases). The CDR3 loop spans 13 amino acids. Trimming left V 3 bases short and J 6 bases short, with 12 bases between. Germline-derived CDR1 and CDR2 are SGHNT and YENEEA. This CDR3 reads CASSFGEGGEQYV. CDR3 DNA: TGTGCCAGCAGCTTTGGCGAGGGCGGCGAGCAGTACGTC.

V is TRBV10-3 and J is TRBJ2-5, with TRBD1 matching 7 bases. This CDR3 is built from 14 residues. CDR1 ENHRY and CDR2 SYGVKD come from the germline V gene. J gave up 2 bases and V 3 bases, and 3 bases lay outside the gene matches. The CDR3 bases are TGTGCCATCAGTGACCCGGGACAGCAAGAGACCCAGTACTTC. The encoded protein is CAISDPGQQETQYF.

This chain joins TRBV6-2 or TRBV6-3 and TRBJ2-6; D ambiguous. Trimming cost V 2 bases and J 1 base, with 6 bases left between them. In germline, CDR1 is MNHEY, CDR2 SVGEGT. The CDR3 runs 15 residues. Written as DNA, the CDR3 is TGTGCCAGCAGTTACGAACAGTCTGGGGCCAACGTCCTGACTTTC. It encodes CASSYEQSGANVLTF.

The V and J genes are TRBV7-2 and TRBJ2-5, with D possibly matching TRBD2 (5 bases). The V gene lost 5 bases and the J gene lost 2 bases, with 12 bases spanning the gap. CDR3 length: 14 amino acids. Germline CDR1 SGHTA, CDR2 FQGNSA. The CDR3 DNA reads as TGTGCCAGCAGCCCCCCCGGGATTCAAGAGACCCAGTACTTC. Amino acid sequence: CASSPPGIQETQYF.

The rearrangement joins TRBV3-1 (or the pseudogene TRBV3-2) to TRBJ1-2, with D uncertain. The CDR3 has 16 amino acids. The V gene lost 4 bases and the J gene lost 1 base, with 16 bases spanning the gap. The germline V gene encodes CDR1 LGHDT and CDR2 YNNKEL (reference sequence). The CDR3 region has the DNA TGTGCCAGCAGCCCTTTAAGCGTCGTAGGTAACTATGGCTACACCTTC. It yields the protein CASSPLSVVGNYGYTF.